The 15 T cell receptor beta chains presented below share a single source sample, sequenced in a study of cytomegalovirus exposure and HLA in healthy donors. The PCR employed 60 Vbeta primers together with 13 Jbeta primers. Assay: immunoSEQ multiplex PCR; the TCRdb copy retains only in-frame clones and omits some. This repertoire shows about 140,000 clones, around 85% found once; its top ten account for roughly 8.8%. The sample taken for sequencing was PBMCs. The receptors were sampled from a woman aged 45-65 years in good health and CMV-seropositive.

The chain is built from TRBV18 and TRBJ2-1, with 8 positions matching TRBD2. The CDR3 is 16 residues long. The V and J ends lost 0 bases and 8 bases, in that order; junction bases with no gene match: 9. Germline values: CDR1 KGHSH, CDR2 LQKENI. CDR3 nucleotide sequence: TGTGCCAGCTCACCACCGATAACGGGGGGGCAGGATGAGCAGTTCTTC. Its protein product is CASSPPITGGQDEQFF.

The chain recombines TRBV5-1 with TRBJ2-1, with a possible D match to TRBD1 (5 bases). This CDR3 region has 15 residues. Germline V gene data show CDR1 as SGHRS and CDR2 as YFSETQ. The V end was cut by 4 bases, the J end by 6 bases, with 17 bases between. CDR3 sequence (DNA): TGCGCCAGCAGCGTAGGGGTCCAGGGTTTCAATGAGCAGTTCTTC. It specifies CASSVGVQGFNEQFF.

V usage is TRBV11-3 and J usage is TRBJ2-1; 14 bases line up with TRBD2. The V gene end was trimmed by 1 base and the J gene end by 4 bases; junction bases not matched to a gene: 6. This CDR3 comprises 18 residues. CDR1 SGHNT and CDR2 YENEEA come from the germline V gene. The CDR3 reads CASSLVGTSGGLYNEQFF. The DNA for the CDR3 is TGTGCCAGCAGCTTAGTAGGGACTAGCGGGGGCTTATACAATGAGCAGTTCTTC.

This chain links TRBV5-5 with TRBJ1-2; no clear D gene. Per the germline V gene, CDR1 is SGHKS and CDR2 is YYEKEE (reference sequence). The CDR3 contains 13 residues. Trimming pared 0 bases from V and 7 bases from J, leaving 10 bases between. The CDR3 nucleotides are TGTGCCAGCAGCTTGGACGGGGTCCGTGGCTACACCTTC. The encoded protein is CASSLDGVRGYTF.

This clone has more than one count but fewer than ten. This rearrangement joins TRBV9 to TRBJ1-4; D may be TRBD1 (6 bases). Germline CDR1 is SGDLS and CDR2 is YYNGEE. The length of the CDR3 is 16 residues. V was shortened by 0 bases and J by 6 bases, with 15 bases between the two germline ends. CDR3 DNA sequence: TGTGCCAGCAGCGTAGGCGGCGGGGGCGCGGATGAAAAACTGTTTTTT. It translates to CASSVGGGGADEKLFF.

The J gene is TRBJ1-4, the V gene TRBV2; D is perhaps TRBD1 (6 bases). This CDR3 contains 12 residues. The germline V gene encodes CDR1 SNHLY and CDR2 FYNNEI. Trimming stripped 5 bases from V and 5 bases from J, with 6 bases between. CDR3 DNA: TGTGCCAGCAGTACAGGGAATGAAAAACTGTTTTTT. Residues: CASSTGNEKLFF.

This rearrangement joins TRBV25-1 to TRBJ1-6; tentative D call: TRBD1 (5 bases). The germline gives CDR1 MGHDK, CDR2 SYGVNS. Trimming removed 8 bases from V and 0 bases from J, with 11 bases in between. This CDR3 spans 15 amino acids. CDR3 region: CASVGGTSYNSPLHF. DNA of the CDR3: TGTGCCAGCGTCGGAGGGACCTCCTATAATTCACCCCTCCACTTT.

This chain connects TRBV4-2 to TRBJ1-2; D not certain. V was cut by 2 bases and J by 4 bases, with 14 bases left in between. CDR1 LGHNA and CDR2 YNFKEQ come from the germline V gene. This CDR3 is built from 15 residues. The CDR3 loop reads CASSQSFRGFYGYTF. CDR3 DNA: TGTGCCAGCAGCCAATCTTTCAGAGGCTTCTATGGCTACACCTTC.

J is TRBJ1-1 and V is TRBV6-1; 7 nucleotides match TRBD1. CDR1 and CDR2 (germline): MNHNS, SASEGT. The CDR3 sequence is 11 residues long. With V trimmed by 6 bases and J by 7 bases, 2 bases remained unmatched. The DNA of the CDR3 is TGTGCCAGCAGGGGACAGCTTGAAGCTTTCTTT. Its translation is CASRGQLEAFF.

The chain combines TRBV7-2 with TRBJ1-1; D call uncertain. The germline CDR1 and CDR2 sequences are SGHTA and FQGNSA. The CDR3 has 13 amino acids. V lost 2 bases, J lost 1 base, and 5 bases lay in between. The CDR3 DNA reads TGTGCCAGCAGCTTAACACAGAACACTGAAGCTTTCTTT. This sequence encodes CASSLTQNTEAFF.

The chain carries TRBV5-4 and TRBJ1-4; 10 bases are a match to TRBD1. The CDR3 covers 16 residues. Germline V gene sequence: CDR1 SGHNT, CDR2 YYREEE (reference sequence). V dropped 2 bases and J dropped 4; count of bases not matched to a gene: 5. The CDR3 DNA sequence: TGTGCCAGCAGCTTAGGACAGGGGGATATTAATGAAAAACTGTTTTTT. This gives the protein CASSLGQGDINEKLFF. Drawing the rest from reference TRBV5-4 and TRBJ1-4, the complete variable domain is ETGVTQSPTHLIKTRGQQVTLRCSSQSGHNTVSWYQQALGQGPQFIFQYYREEENGRGNFPPRFSGLQFPNYSSELNVNALELDDSALYLCASSLGQGDINEKLFFGSGTQLSVL.

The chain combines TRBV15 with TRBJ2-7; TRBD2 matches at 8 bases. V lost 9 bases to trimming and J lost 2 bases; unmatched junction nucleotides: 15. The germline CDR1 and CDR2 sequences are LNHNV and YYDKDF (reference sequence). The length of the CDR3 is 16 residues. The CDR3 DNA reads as TGTGCCACAAACGTCATGGCGGGGGGTCTACCCTACGAGCAGTACTTC. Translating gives CATNVMAGGLPYEQYF.

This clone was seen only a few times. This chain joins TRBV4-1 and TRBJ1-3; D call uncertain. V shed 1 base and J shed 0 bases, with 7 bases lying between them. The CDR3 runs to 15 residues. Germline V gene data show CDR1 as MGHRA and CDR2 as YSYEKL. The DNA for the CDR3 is TGCGCCAGCAGCCAAGTTCGGTTCTCTGGAAACACCATATATTTT. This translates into CASSQVRFSGNTIYF.

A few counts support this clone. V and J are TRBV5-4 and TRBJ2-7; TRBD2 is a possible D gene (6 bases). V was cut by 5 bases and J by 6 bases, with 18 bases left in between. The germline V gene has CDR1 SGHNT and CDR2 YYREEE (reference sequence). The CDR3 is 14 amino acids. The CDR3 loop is CASSTGTLTLEQYF. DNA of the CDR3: TGTGCCAGCAGTACCGGGACTCTTACCCTCGAGCAGTACTTC.

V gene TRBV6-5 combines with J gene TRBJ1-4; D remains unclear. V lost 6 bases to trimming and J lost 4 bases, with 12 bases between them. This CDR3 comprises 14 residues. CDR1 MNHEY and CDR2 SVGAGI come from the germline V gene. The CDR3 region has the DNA TGTGCCAGCAGCCCACAGTTGAATAATGAAAAACTGTTTTTT. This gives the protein CASSPQLNNEKLFF.